This T cell receptor (beta chain) was sequenced during a study of human T cells and chemical hapten exposure. Looking at the study overall: Small pooled library volume differences chiefly drove per-sample TCR yield variation.

Study-wide results and caveats: Because all patients had alopecia, their immune responses might differ from healthy ones. There was a positive correlation between PT1 expanded TCR counts and patch test score.

The library gave individual cDNA molecules unique molecular identifiers. Using its own MiXCR run on the RACE reads, TCRdb lists one record per CDR3 protein. The repertoire holds more than 250,000 distinct CDR3 sequences, with approximately 8.4% as singletons. This clonotype was counted ten times or more. Its antigen is currently unknown. The time point here: pre-sensitization, week 0. Described treatment: therapeutic diphenylcyclopropenone sensitization with weekly scalp DPC. Trimming removed 10 bases from V and 4 bases from J, with 17 bases in between. The CDR3 is 14 amino acids. Germline CDR1 and CDR2: MDHEN and SYDVKM.

This sequence originates from a woman aged 40 to 49 with alopecia areata. Some clones in this sample may be carry-over from other donors' samples. Sequencing was performed on whole blood, taken in connection with sensitization to the hapten diphenylcyclopropenone (DPC). V and J are TRBV28 and TRBJ2-1; D is uncertain. The CDR3 here is CATNPPEFYNEQFF. CDR3 sequence (DNA): TGTGCCACCAACCCGCCGGAGTTTTACAATGAGCAGTTCTTC.